These 20 T cell receptor beta chains originate from one sample sequenced in a study of shared clonotypes between healthy human individuals. Some clones are missing from TCRdb's copy, which holds only in-frame ones; the method was immunoSEQ multiplex PCR. This sample carries roughly 2.2 million clones, 80% to 95% of them seen once, and the ten largest clones take 0.39%. The sample comprised naive CD4+ T cells from PBMCs. The subset is: CD45RA+ positively selected. The receptors stem from a man in his late teens or twenties in good health. Some clones in this sample may be carry-over from other donors' samples.

Details on this clone: In the same sample, other DNA sequences code for this CDR3. The chain carries TRBV6-5 and TRBJ2-3; D is unresolved. The CDR3 spans 16 residues. Per germline, CDR1 MNHEY and CDR2 SVGAGI. Trimming stripped 0 bases from V and 2 bases from J, with 12 bases between. The CDR3 here is CASSYSYSSSTDTQYF. CDR3 nucleotides: TGTGCCAGCAGTTACTCGTATAGTTCATCCACAGATACGCAGTATTTT.

The rearrangement links TRBV5-4 to TRBJ2-1; tentative D call: TRBD2 (5 bases). Trimming removed 4 bases from V and 4 bases from J, with 15 bases in between. Germline assignment: CDR1 SGHNT and CDR2 YYREEE (reference sequence). This CDR3 region has 15 residues. CDR3 in DNA: TGTGCCAGCAGCCCACAGAGATCGGGGTACAATGAGCAGTTCTTC. The encoded protein is CASSPQRSGYNEQFF.

Comment on this clone: This CDR3 is also generated by other DNA sequences in the sample. This sequence joins TRBV5-1 and TRBJ2-5, with D perhaps matching TRBD1 (6 bases). V was pared by 2 bases and J by 5 bases, with 10 bases between. CDR1 SGHRS and CDR2 YFSETQ come from the germline V gene. CDR3 length equals 13 residues. The CDR3: CASSFGQGETQYF. In DNA form, the CDR3 reads TGCGCCAGCAGCTTCGGCCAGGGGGAGACCCAGTACTTC.

The gene calls are TRBV5-4 and TRBJ2-7, with a weak D call TRBD2 (6 bases). CDR3 length equals 14 residues. Germline V lookup: CDR1 SGHNT, CDR2 YYREEE (reference sequence). V was shortened by 0 bases and J by 4 bases, with 11 bases between the two germline ends. The CDR3 spells CASSLGGVPYEQYF. The CDR3 DNA reads as TGTGCCAGCAGCTTGGGGGGGGTTCCGTACGAGCAGTACTTC.

The chain has TRBV6-1 and TRBJ2-1; D remains unclear. V was pared by 7 bases and J by 5 bases, with 15 bases between. Germline assignment: CDR1 MNHNS and CDR2 SASEGT. CDR3 size: 14 residues. The CDR3 DNA sequence: TGTGCCAGCAAATCGCCCTCGGCCCACAATGAGCAGTTCTTC. Translation gives CASKSPSAHNEQFF.

This clone is a singleton in its sample. The chain is built from TRBV28 and TRBJ2-4; the match to TRBD2 covers 14 bases. This CDR3 comprises 19 residues. Germline-derived CDR1 and CDR2 are MDHEN and SYDVKM. V lost 2 bases to trimming and J lost 1 base; unmatched junction nucleotides: 7. The CDR3 DNA reads as TGTGCCAGCAGTTTACGACTAGCGGGAGGGGTACCGGCCAAAAACATTCAGTACTTC. It codes for CASSLRLAGGVPAKNIQYF.

The gene calls are TRBV19 and TRBJ2-3; D gene unclear. Trimming left V 5 bases short and J 0 bases short, with 9 bases between. The germline V gene encodes CDR1 LNHDA and CDR2 SQIVND (reference sequence). CDR3 size: 14 residues. As DNA, the CDR3 is TGTGCCAGTAGTGGTTCTACTAGCACAGATACGCAGTATTTT. Its translation: CASSGSTSTDTQYF.

CDR3: CASSLDRTMGEFF. In DNA form, the CDR3 reads TGTGCCAGCAGCTTAGATCGAACCATGGGGGAGTTCTTC. This chain joins TRBV7-2 and TRBJ2-1; either TRBD1 or TRBD2 may supply D (5 bases each). Trimming pared 1 base from V and 14 bases from J, leaving 15 bases between. Germline lookup yields CDR1 SGHTA and CDR2 FQGNSA. The CDR3 covers 13 residues.

V gene TRBV7-2 combines with J gene TRBJ1-2; unclear D gene. Germline assignment: CDR1 SGHTA and CDR2 FQGNSA. The CDR3 contains 12 residues. Deletions cut 2 bases from V and 5 bases from J, with 6 bases between. The CDR3 here is CASSLRGYGYTF. CDR3 DNA sequence: TGTGCCAGCAGCTTACGAGGTTATGGCTACACCTTC.

The V gene is TRBV6-1, the J gene TRBJ1-4, with TRBD1 as a possible D gene (6 bases). The V gene lost 1 base and the J gene lost 9 bases, with 18 bases spanning the gap. The CDR3 covers 16 residues. The germline CDR1 and CDR2 sequences are MNHNS and SASEGT. This chain's CDR3 is CASSEEIGGRWKKLFF. The DNA of the CDR3 is TGTGCCAGCAGTGAAGAAATCGGGGGGCGCTGGAAAAAACTGTTTTTT.

This chain joins TRBV28 and TRBJ1-2; 8 bases fit TRBD1. The junction had 5 bases not matched to a gene; V was cut back by 1 base and J by 7 bases. CDR3 size: 14 residues. Per the germline V gene, CDR1 is MDHEN and CDR2 is SYDVKM. CDR3 nucleotides: TGTGCCAGCAGTTTATCTCCAGGGGGCTCTGGCTACACCTTC. Residues: CASSLSPGGSGYTF.

This clone was seen a single time. The gene calls are TRBV4-1 and TRBJ1-5; D gene uncertain. The V and J ends lost 0 bases and 5 bases respectively, with 14 bases between them. Germline V lookup: CDR1 MGHRA, CDR2 YSYEKL. The CDR3 contains 16 residues. The CDR3 spells CASSQDWARKDQPQHF. Written as DNA, the CDR3 is TGCGCCAGCAGCCAAGATTGGGCCAGGAAGGATCAGCCCCAGCATTTT.

This clone was picked up one time. The rearrangement links TRBV7-9 to TRBJ2-3, with TRBD2 matching 7 bases. Germline loops: CDR1 SEHNR, CDR2 FQNEAQ (reference sequence). The ends lost 1 base at V and 4 bases at J; junction bases unmatched: 17. There are 19 residues in the CDR3. Written as DNA, the CDR3 is TGTGCCAGCAGCTTAGGCCCTGGAGGTCGCGGGAGAGTGGCAGATACGCAGTATTTT. Translation: CASSLGPGGRGRVADTQYF.

V and J are TRBV6-1 and TRBJ1-1; 7 bases agree with TRBD1. The CDR3 is 16 residues long. Germline V gene data show CDR1 as MNHNS and CDR2 as SASEGT. Trimming removed 0 bases from V and 4 bases from J; junction bases left unmatched: 8. CDR3 nucleotide sequence: TGTGCCAGCAGTGAAGCGCGGCCAGGGGGGGTCACTGAAGCTTTCTTT. This translates into CASSEARPGGVTEAFF.

A remark on this clone: This specimen includes other DNA sequences encoding the same CDR3. The chain recombines TRBV29-1 with TRBJ2-7; D is ambiguous. Trimming shortened V by 4 bases and J by 0 bases, and 4 bases separated the two germline ends. CDR1 is SQVTM, CDR2 ANQGSEA, per germline. There are 11 residues in the CDR3. In DNA, the CDR3 is TGCAGCGTTGCTACCTCCTACGAGCAGTACTTC. The encoded protein is CSVATSYEQYF.

The chain recombines TRBV5-8 with TRBJ1-4; D unresolved. This CDR3 has 18 residues. Germline assignment: CDR1 SGHTS and CDR2 YDEGEE. The V end was cut by 0 bases, the J end by 8 bases, with 23 bases between. CDR3 nucleotide sequence: TGTGCCAGCAGCTTGGGTCGGCAGGCCTTCTTGTCGGGCGAAAAACTGTTTTTT. As protein: CASSLGRQAFLSGEKLFF.

This sequence joins TRBV5-6 and TRBJ2-7; tentatively, D is TRBD2 (6 bases). Germline CDR1 reads SGHDT; CDR2 reads YYEEEE. The V gene lost 2 bases and the J gene lost 6 bases, with 18 bases spanning the gap. This CDR3 is built from 15 residues. As DNA, the CDR3 is TGTGCCAGCAGCTTTACCCTGGGGGGAGTGGGCGAGCAGTACTTC. Translated: CASSFTLGGVGEQYF.

The V and J genes are TRBV7-9 and TRBJ2-5; D may correspond to TRBD1 or TRBD2 (6 bases each). Germline CDR1 SEHNR, CDR2 FQNEAQ (reference sequence). With 0 bases removed from V and 5 bases from J, the gap between germline ends came to 13 bases. This CDR3 comprises 15 residues. CDR3 in amino acids: CASSLAVGGLETQYF. The CDR3 DNA is TGTGCCAGCAGCTTAGCCGTAGGGGGACTGGAGACCCAGTACTTC.

The chain links TRBV5-1 to TRBJ2-7; D is unclear. Deletions cut 4 bases from V and 5 bases from J, with 13 bases between. CDR1 SGHRS and CDR2 YFSETQ come from the germline V gene. The length of the CDR3 is 13 residues. CDR3 DNA: TGCGCCAGCAGCCTACCACCCCGGGACGAGCAGTACTTC. Translating gives CASSLPPRDEQYF.

The chain combines TRBV7-2 with TRBJ2-7; 9 nucleotides match TRBD1. The trim removed 2 bases at V and 2 bases at J, leaving 7 bases unmatched. This CDR3 region has 16 residues. Germline CDR1 is SGHTA and CDR2 is FQGNSA. This chain's CDR3 is CASSLFWTGATYEQYF. Here the CDR3 DNA reads TGTGCCAGCAGCTTATTCTGGACAGGGGCCACCTACGAGCAGTACTTC. The complete variable domain, with remaining parts taken from reference TRBV7-2 and TRBJ2-7, reads GAGVSQSPSNKVTEKGKDVELRCDPISGHTALYWYRQSLGQGLEFLIYFQGNSAPDKSGLPSDRFSAERTGGSVSTLTIQRTQQEDSAVYLCASSLFWTGATYEQYFGPGTRLTVT.